The rows below give T cell receptor beta chains drawn from one sample of a study of blood T cell repertoires in COVID-19. TCRdb keeps only in-frame clones here, not all; method: immunoSEQ multiplex PCR. The data show around 60,000 clones, 90% seen once. Sequenced sample: peripheral blood. The receptors originated from a man aged 60 to 75 with active COVID-19. Both conserved end residues are part of each CDR3. The order of the fields is V gene, D gene, J gene, clone size, CDR3 protein, CDR3 DNA. D genes are given only for firm matches. Expanded clones get a size class; other rows say once, few or many, or leave the size out.

v_gene: TRBV11-2; d_gene: TRBD1; j_gene: TRBJ2-5; abundance: NA; CDR3aa: CASSPTRQGQETQYF; CDR3nt: TGTGCCAGCAGCCCAACCCGACAGGGACAAGAGACCCAGTACTTC
v_gene: TRBV7-2; d_gene: TRBD2; j_gene: TRBJ2-7; abundance: NA; CDR3aa: CASSLGGGVSPYEQYF; CDR3nt: TGTGCCAGCAGCCTCGGTGGGGGGGTCTCCCCCTACGAGCAGTACTTC
v_gene: TRBV27; d_gene: TRBD2; j_gene: TRBJ2-7; abundance: NA; CDR3aa: CASSLGTSGTYEQYF; CDR3nt: TGTGCCAGCAGTTTAGGGACTAGCGGAACCTACGAGCAGTACTTC
v_gene: TRBV9; d_gene: NA; j_gene: TRBJ1-4; abundance: NA; CDR3aa: CASSPRQDLNEKLFF; CDR3nt: TGTGCCAGCAGCCCGAGACAGGATCTTAATGAAAAACTGTTTTTT
v_gene: TRBV28; d_gene: TRBD1; j_gene: TRBJ2-7; abundance: NA; CDR3aa: CASSQGDGTYEQYF; CDR3nt: TGTGCCAGCAGTCAGGGGGACGGGACCTACGAGCAGTACTTC
v_gene: TRBV6-1; d_gene: NA; j_gene: TRBJ1-2; abundance: NA; CDR3aa: CASSVVGRGINYGYTF; CDR3nt: TGTGCCAGCAGTGTGGTCGGGCGGGGAATCAACTATGGCTACACCTTC
v_gene: TRBV6-5; d_gene: NA; j_gene: TRBJ2-7; abundance: NA; CDR3aa: CASSYSLSAGTYEQYF; CDR3nt: TGTGCCAGCAGTTACTCGCTCTCTGCAGGAACCTACGAGCAGTACTTC
v_gene: TRBV9; d_gene: NA; j_gene: TRBJ2-5; abundance: NA; CDR3aa: CASSVGVQETQYF; CDR3nt: TGTGCCAGCAGCGTAGGAGTCCAAGAGACCCAGTACTTC
v_gene: TRBV6-5; d_gene: NA; j_gene: TRBJ2-3; abundance: NA; CDR3aa: CASRDRGGTDTQYF; CDR3nt: TGTGCCAGCAGGGATCGCGGGGGCACAGATACGCAGTATTTT
v_gene: TRBV7-2; d_gene: TRBD2; j_gene: TRBJ2-5; abundance: NA; CDR3aa: CASSLVVAGGHETQYF; CDR3nt: TGTGCCAGCAGCTTAGTAGTAGCGGGGGGGCACGAGACCCAGTACTTC
v_gene: TRBV5-6; d_gene: TRBD1; j_gene: TRBJ2-2; abundance: NA; CDR3aa: CASSHRGPNTGELFF; CDR3nt: TGTGCCAGCAGCCACAGGGGACCGAACACCGGGGAGCTGTTTTTT
v_gene: TRBV5-6; d_gene: NA; j_gene: TRBJ1-3; abundance: NA; CDR3aa: CASSLVQGTDTIYF; CDR3nt: TGTGCCAGCAGCTTGGTACAGGGTACAGACACCATATATTTT
v_gene: TRBV9; d_gene: NA; j_gene: TRBJ2-3; abundance: NA; CDR3aa: CASSRLVTDTQYF; CDR3nt: TGTGCCAGCAGCAGACTAGTGACAGATACGCAGTATTTT
v_gene: TRBV20-1; d_gene: TRBD2; j_gene: TRBJ2-1; abundance: NA; CDR3aa: CSASPAGVNEQFF; CDR3nt: TGCAGTGCTAGTCCAGCGGGAGTTAATGAGCAGTTCTTC
v_gene: TRBV19; d_gene: TRBD2; j_gene: TRBJ2-1; abundance: once; CDR3aa: CASSWASGGNEQFF; CDR3nt: TGTGCCAGTAGTTGGGCTAGCGGGGGGAATGAGCAGTTCTTC
v_gene: TRBV10-2; d_gene: TRBD2; j_gene: TRBJ2-3; abundance: NA; CDR3aa: CAISGTSGTDTQYF; CDR3nt: TGCGCCATCAGCGGGACTAGCGGCACAGATACGCAGTATTTT
v_gene: TRBV5-5; d_gene: NA; j_gene: TRBJ1-2; abundance: NA; CDR3aa: CASSVDGNYGYTF; CDR3nt: TGTGCCAGCAGCGTAGACGGGAACTATGGCTACACCTTC
v_gene: TRBV7-2; d_gene: NA; j_gene: TRBJ1-2; abundance: NA; CDR3aa: CASSKDRNYGYTF; CDR3nt: TGTGCCAGCAGCAAGGACAGAAACTATGGCTACACCTTC
v_gene: TRBV19; d_gene: NA; j_gene: TRBJ2-5; abundance: NA; CDR3aa: CASGQQETQYF; CDR3nt: TGTGCCAGCGGACAGCAAGAGACCCAGTACTTC
v_gene: TRBV2; d_gene: NA; j_gene: TRBJ2-5; abundance: NA; CDR3aa: CASSASLGYGETQYF; CDR3nt: TGTGCCAGCAGTGCCTCGCTAGGTTATGGGGAGACCCAGTACTTC
v_gene: TRBV27; d_gene: NA; j_gene: TRBJ2-7; abundance: NA; CDR3aa: CASGKRGPYEQYF; CDR3nt: TGTGCCAGCGGAAAAAGGGGTCCCTACGAGCAGTACTTC
v_gene: TRBV9; d_gene: TRBD2; j_gene: TRBJ2-3; abundance: once; CDR3aa: CASSPRGGSTDTQYF; CDR3nt: TGTGCCAGCAGCCCCCGGGGGGGAAGCACAGATACGCAGTATTTT
v_gene: TRBV27; d_gene: TRBD1; j_gene: TRBJ1-2; abundance: NA; CDR3aa: CASSDLGQGGYTF; CDR3nt: TGTGCCAGCAGCGATCTAGGACAGGGTGGCTACACCTTC
v_gene: TRBV9; d_gene: TRBD2; j_gene: TRBJ2-7; abundance: once; CDR3aa: CASSVGVSSGEQYF; CDR3nt: TGTGCCAGCAGCGTGGGAGTCTCTAGCGGCGAGCAGTACTTC
v_gene: TRBV3-1/TRBV3-2; d_gene: TRBD1; j_gene: TRBJ1-3; abundance: NA; CDR3aa: CASGQGEFTLGNTIYF; CDR3nt: TGTGCCTCGGGACAGGGAGAATTCACTCTTGGAAACACCATATATTTT